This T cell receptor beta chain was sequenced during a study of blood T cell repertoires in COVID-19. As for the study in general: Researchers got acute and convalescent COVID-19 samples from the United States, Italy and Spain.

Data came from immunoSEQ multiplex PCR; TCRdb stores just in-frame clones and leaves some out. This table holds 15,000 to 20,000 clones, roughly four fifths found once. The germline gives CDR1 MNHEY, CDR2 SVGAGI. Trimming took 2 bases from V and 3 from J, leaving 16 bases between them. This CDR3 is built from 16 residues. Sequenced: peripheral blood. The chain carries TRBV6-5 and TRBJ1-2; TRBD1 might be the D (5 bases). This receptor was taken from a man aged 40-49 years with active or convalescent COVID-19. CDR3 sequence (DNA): TGTGCCAGCAGTTACGCCCACCGCGGGGACCACTATGGCTACACCTTC. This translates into CASSYAHRGDHYGYTF.